A selection of T cell receptor beta chains follows, all from one sample in a study of T cells in localized non-small cell lung cancer. Sequencing was performed with immunoSEQ multiplex PCR; in TCRdb, only in-frame clones are kept and a portion is missing. The sample includes roughly 48,000 clones, approximately 77% of them seen just once. The specimen was peripheral blood, collected before any cancer treatment. These receptors were obtained from a man aged 35 to 69 with stage I squamous cell lung carcinoma. Each CDR3 is given with its conserved first and last residue. Fields, in order: D gene, J gene, clone size, V gene, CDR3 protein, CDR3 DNA. D genes are given only for firm matches. Rows may omit the clone size; those that give it use once, few, many or a size class.

. | TRBJ2-2 | . | TRBV11-2 | CASSLTGPTRGGELFF | TGTGCCAGCAGCTTAACGGGCCCCACCAGGGGCGGGGAGCTGTTTTTT
. | TRBJ2-7 | . | TRBV6-6 | CASSGGWAYEQYF | TGTGCCAGCAGTGGGGGATGGGCCTACGAGCAGTACTTC
TRBD1 | TRBJ1-2 | . | TRBV7-9 | CASSFRQGHYTF | TGTGCCAGCAGCTTCAGACAGGGTCATTACACCTTC
. | TRBJ1-2 | . | TRBV7-9 | CASSLAQANYGYTF | TGTGCCAGCAGCTTAGCCCAGGCTAACTATGGCTACACCTTC
. | TRBJ2-3 | . | TRBV11-2 | CASSLAGLGSDTQYF | TGTGCCAGCAGCTTAGCAGGGTTAGGTTCTGATACGCAGTATTTT
. | TRBJ2-2 | . | TRBV4-3 | CASSQDWVTGELFF | TGCGCCAGCAGCCAAGACTGGGTTACCGGGGAGCTGTTTTTT
TRBD1 | TRBJ1-1 | . | TRBV30 | CAWRDRAEAFF | TGTGCCTGGCGGGACAGGGCTGAAGCTTTCTTT
. | TRBJ1-4 | . | TRBV29-1 | CSVVSSEKLFF | TGCAGCGTTGTGTCCAGTGAAAAACTGTTTTTT
. | TRBJ2-6 | . | TRBV4-2 | CASSKGGASGANVLTF | TGTGCCAGCAGCAAAGGGGGGGCCTCTGGGGCCAACGTCCTGACTTTC
TRBD1 | TRBJ1-5 | . | TRBV2 | CASSRDRGNQPQHF | TGTGCCAGCAGTCGGGACAGGGGCAATCAGCCCCAGCATTTT
. | TRBJ2-2 | . | TRBV28 | CASSPPGLGVGELFF | TGTGCCAGCAGTCCCCCGGGTCTGGGGGTCGGGGAGCTGTTTTTT
TRBD1 | TRBJ1-5 | . | TRBV18 | CASSPGQGHNQPQHF | TGTGCCAGCTCACCGGGACAGGGTCACAATCAGCCCCAGCATTTT
TRBD2 | TRBJ2-3 | . | TRBV5-1 | CASGSWGGPTDTQYF | TGCGCCAGCGGATCTTGGGGGGGACCCACAGATACGCAGTATTTT
TRBD1 | TRBJ1-2 | . | TRBV5-1 | CASSLALPGQGYGYTF | TGCGCCAGCAGCTTGGCTCTACCGGGACAGGGCTATGGCTACACCTTC
. | TRBJ1-2 | . | TRBV6-5 | CASSSGQLDYGYTF | TGTGCCAGCAGTTCTGGACAGCTAGACTATGGCTACACCTTC
TRBD2 | TRBJ2-3 | . | TRBV13 | CASRHSGGADTQYF | TGTGCCAGCAGACATAGCGGGGGGGCAGATACGCAGTATTTT
TRBD1 | TRBJ1-1 | . | TRBV4-2 | CASSQDFDREAFF | TGTGCCAGCAGCCAAGATTTTGACAGGGAGGCTTTCTTT
. | TRBJ1-2 | . | TRBV30 | CAWGELGTF | TGTGCCTGGGGGGAGTTGGGCACCTTC
TRBD1 | TRBJ2-5 | . | TRBV5-1 | CASSSTGGGETQYF | TGCGCCAGCAGCAGCACAGGGGGCGGTGAGACCCAGTACTTC
TRBD2 | TRBJ2-3 | . | TRBV11-2 | CASSLVGTSGPLGTDTQYF | TGTGCCAGCAGCTTAGTGGGGACTAGCGGGCCCCTAGGGACAGATACGCAGTATTTT
TRBD2 | TRBJ2-3 | . | TRBV28 | CASRRGGRTDTQYF | TGTGCCAGCAGGCGCGGGGGGCGCACAGATACGCAGTATTTT
. | TRBJ2-4 | few | TRBV5-8 | CASSLAGAKNIQYF | TGTGCCAGCAGCTTGGCCGGGGCCAAAAACATTCAGTACTTC
TRBD2 | TRBJ2-1 | . | TRBV7-2 | CASSFTLAGGSEQFF | TGTGCCAGCAGCTTTACTCTAGCGGGGGGGTCTGAGCAGTTCTTC
TRBD2 | TRBJ2-2 | . | TRBV7-9 | CASLRRTSSPGELFF | TGTGCCAGCCTTCGCCGGACTAGCTCCCCCGGGGAGCTGTTTTTT
TRBD2 | TRBJ2-7 | . | TRBV27 | CASSKGTSGVEQYF | TGTGCCAGCAGTAAAGGGACTAGCGGGGTCGAGCAGTACTTC
TRBD1 | TRBJ1-1 | . | TRBV7-2 | CASSFPQGGAFF | TGTGCCAGCAGCTTCCCCCAGGGGGGAGCTTTCTTT
TRBD1 | TRBJ1-2 | . | TRBV29-1 | CSDTRGQGATYF | TGCAGCGACACCCGGGGACAGGGGGCTACCTACTTC
. | TRBJ1-1 | . | TRBV30 | CAWSKGGDTEAFF | TGTGCCTGGTCTAAGGGCGGGGACACTGAAGCTTTCTTT
TRBD2 | TRBJ2-7 | . | TRBV10-3 | CAISESNSGEGSEQYF | TGTGCCATCAGTGAGTCAAATAGCGGGGAGGGCTCCGAGCAGTACTTC
. | TRBJ1-1 | . | TRBV5-6 | CASRFRAQGEAFF | TGTGCCAGCAGATTCAGGGCTCAAGGCGAAGCTTTCTTT
. | TRBJ1-1 | once | TRBV28 | CASSLKTTEAFF | TGTGCCAGCAGTTTAAAAACCACTGAAGCTTTCTTT
. | TRBJ2-1 | . | TRBV5-1 | CASSLDGGHLNEQFF | TGCGCCAGCAGCTTGGACGGGGGGCATCTCAATGAGCAGTTCTTC
. | TRBJ1-5 | . | TRBV19 | CASTPRDKENQPQHF | TGTGCCAGTACCCCACGGGACAAGGAGAATCAGCCCCAGCATTTT
. | TRBJ2-3 | . | TRBV29-1 | CSEQGSDTQYF | TGCAGCGAACAGGGTTCAGATACGCAGTATTTT
TRBD1 | TRBJ1-6 | few | TRBV2 | CASTEGGQRIF | TGTGCCAGCACCGAGGGGGGACAGAGAATATTT
. | TRBJ1-5 | . | TRBV7-3 | CASSLNQNQPQHF | TGTGCCAGCAGCTTGAATCAGAATCAGCCCCAGCATTTT
TRBD1 | TRBJ1-1 | . | TRBV18 | CASSFGQASNTEAFF | TGTGCCAGCTCTTTCGGACAGGCATCTAACACTGAAGCTTTCTTT
. | TRBJ2-7 | . | TRBV4-2 | CASSQDSAGSSYEQYF | TGTGCCAGCAGCCAAGATTCGGCCGGCAGCTCCTACGAGCAGTACTTC
. | TRBJ2-7 | . | TRBV21-1 | CASSKQNPPGTGGVYEQYF | TGTGCCAGCAGCAAACAAAACCCACCCGGGACAGGGGGCGTCTACGAGCAGTACTTC
TRBD2 | TRBJ2-7 | . | TRBV6-5 | CASSRFSGGEQYF | TGTGCCAGCAGTCGATTTAGCGGGGGAGAGCAGTACTTC
. | TRBJ1-1 | . | TRBV5-6 | CASTLQGYGAFF | TGTGCCAGCACCTTACAGGGATACGGGGCTTTCTTT
. | TRBJ2-1 | . | TRBV7-3 | CASSLGGGPAHEQFF | TGTGCCAGCAGCTTAGGGGGGGGCCCCGCTCATGAGCAGTTCTTC
. | TRBJ1-5 | . | TRBV30 | CACGRRGTGNQPQHF | TGTGCCTGCGGGAGACGGGGCACGGGCAATCAGCCCCAGCATTTT
TRBD2 | TRBJ2-5 | . | TRBV4-3 | CASSQEGGGRYTQYF | TGCGCCAGCAGCCAAGAGGGCGGGGGTCGGTATACCCAGTACTTC
. | TRBJ1-2 | . | TRBV19 | CASSIEGYNGYTF | TGTGCCAGTAGTATAGAAGGGTACAATGGCTACACCTTC
. | TRBJ2-7 | . | TRBV6-5 | CASSYYVTPSHEQYF | TGTGCCAGCAGTTATTACGTAACCCCTAGCCACGAGCAGTACTTC
TRBD1 | TRBJ2-3 | many | TRBV30 | CAWRSLIQGAQTATDTQYF | TGTGCCTGGAGGTCCCTCATCCAGGGGGCCCAGACGGCCACAGATACGCAGTATTTT
. | TRBJ2-7 | . | TRBV15 | CATSRVGEGHEPYF | TGTGCCACCAGCAGAGTTGGAGAGGGTCACGAGCCGTACTTC
. | TRBJ1-4 | . | TRBV30 | CAWGSGYTTNEKLFF | TGTGCCTGGGGAAGCGGTTATACAACTAATGAAAAACTGTTTTTT
. | TRBJ1-2 | . | TRBV5-8 | CASSQVDSYGYTF | TGTGCCAGCAGCCAAGTCGACAGTTATGGCTACACCTTC
. | TRBJ1-4 | . | TRBV7-6 | CASSAAGDLGDEKLFF | TGTGCCAGCAGCGCGGCCGGGGACCTTGGGGATGAAAAACTGTTTTTT
. | TRBJ2-6 | . | TRBV2 | CASSSLRAGANVLTF | TGTGCCAGCAGTTCCTTGAGGGCTGGGGCCAACGTCCTGACTTTC
. | TRBJ2-1 | . | TRBV9 | CASSRRQDNEQFF | TGTGCCAGCAGCAGACGGCAGGACAATGAGCAGTTCTTC
. | TRBJ1-6 | . | TRBV28 | CASSYYQDNSPLHF | TGTGCCAGCAGTTATTATCAAGATAATTCACCCCTCCACTTT